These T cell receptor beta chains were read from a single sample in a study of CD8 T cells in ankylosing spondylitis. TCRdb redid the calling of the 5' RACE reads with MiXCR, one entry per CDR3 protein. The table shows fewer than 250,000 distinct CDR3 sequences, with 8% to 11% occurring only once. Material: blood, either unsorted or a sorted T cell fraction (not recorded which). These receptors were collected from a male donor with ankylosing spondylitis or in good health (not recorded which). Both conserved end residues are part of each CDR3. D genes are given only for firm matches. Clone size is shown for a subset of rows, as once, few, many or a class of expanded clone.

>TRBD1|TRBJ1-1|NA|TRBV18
TGTGCCAGCTCACTAACAGGGGGCGAGGGGACTGAAGCTTTCTTT
CASSLTGGEGTEAFF
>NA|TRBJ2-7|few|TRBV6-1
TGTGCCAGCAGTGGGACAGCCCCCCACGAGCAGTACTTC
CASSGTAPHEQYF
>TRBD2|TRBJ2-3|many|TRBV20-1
TGCAGTGCAGCGGGGGCGGGGGATACGCAGTATTTT
CSAAGAGDTQYF
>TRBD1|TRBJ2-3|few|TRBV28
TGTGCCAGCAGTTTACCGGGACAGGGGTTCCATACGCAGTATTTT
CASSLPGQGFHTQYF
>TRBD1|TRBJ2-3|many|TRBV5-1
TGCGCCAGCAGGGACAGGGTGGCCACAGATACGCAGTATTTT
CASRDRVATDTQYF
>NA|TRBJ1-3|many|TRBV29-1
TGCAGCGTCCTTGACAGTACCTCTGGAAACACCATATATTTT
CSVLDSTSGNTIYF
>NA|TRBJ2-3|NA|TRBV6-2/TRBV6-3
TGTGCCACCAAAACGGGACAACCAGATACGCAGTATTTT
CATKTGQPDTQYF
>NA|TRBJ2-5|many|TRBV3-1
TGTGCCAGCAGCCAAGATGGGGCGGGGACGCAAGAGACCCAGTACTTC
CASSQDGAGTQETQYF
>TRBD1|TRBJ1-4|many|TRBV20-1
TGCAGTGCTAGAGAGCAGGGGGGGGAAAAACTGTTTTTT
CSAREQGGEKLFF
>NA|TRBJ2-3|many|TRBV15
TGTGCCACCAGCAGAGTAACGATCACAGATACGCAGTATTTT
CATSRVTITDTQYF
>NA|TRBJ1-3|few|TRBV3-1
TGTGCCAGCAGCCAAAGCGGGCCGCAGACCTCCGGAAACACCATATATTTT
CASSQSGPQTSGNTIYF
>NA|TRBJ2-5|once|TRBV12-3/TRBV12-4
TGTGCCAGCAGTTCCAGGGGTTTCGGGGAGACCCAGTACTTC
CASSSRGFGETQYF
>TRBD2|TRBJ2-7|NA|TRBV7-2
TGTGCCAGCAGCTTTAGCGGGGGTCAATACGAGCAGTACTTC
CASSFSGGQYEQYF
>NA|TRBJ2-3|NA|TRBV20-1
TGCAGTGCTAGAAAAATCCCGGGACAGGGGCTCGCGGGGGGGCCCGCAGATACGCAGTATTTT
CSARKIPGQGLAGGPADTQYF
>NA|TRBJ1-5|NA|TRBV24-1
TGTGCCACCAGTGACCCTGGGGGAAATCAGCCCCAGCATTTT
CATSDPGGNQPQHF
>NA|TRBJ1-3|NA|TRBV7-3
TGTGCCAGCAGCTTAAACGCCGGGAGCTCTGGAAACACCATATATTTT
CASSLNAGSSGNTIYF
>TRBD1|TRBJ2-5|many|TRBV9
TGTGCCAGCAGCCCACAGGGGGCGGTGGAGACCCAGTACTTC
CASSPQGAVETQYF
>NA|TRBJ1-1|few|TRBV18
TGTGCCAGCTCTCAACGGGAGTCCATGAACACTGAAGCTTTCTTT
CASSQRESMNTEAFF
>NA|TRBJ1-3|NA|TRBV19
TGTGCCAGTAGTGTCGGGATCTCTGGAAACACCATATATTTT
CASSVGISGNTIYF
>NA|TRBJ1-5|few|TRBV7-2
TGTGCCAGCAGCTTACGTACGGGGGCAAGACAGCCCCAGCATTTT
CASSLRTGARQPQHF
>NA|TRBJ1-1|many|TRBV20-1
TGCAGTGCTAGTCCCGTGAACACTGAAGCTTTCTTT
CSASPVNTEAFF
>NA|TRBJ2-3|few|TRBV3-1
TGTGCCAGCAGTCCGATTGGGGCATCAGATACGCAGTATTTT
CASSPIGASDTQYF
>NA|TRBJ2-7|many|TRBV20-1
TGCAGTGCCCCCCAGAGCGGATTTTCCTACGAGCAGTACTTC
CSAPQSGFSYEQYF